In its sample, the clone carrying this T cell receptor (beta chain) was seen many times. As yet, its antigen is unknown. V lost 6 bases and J lost 6, with 10 bases in between. The CDR3 is 11 amino acids. Germline V gives CDR1 DFQATT, CDR2 SNEGSKA (reference sequence). This record belongs to a study of lung T cells in sarcoidosis with Löfgren's syndrome. Study findings and constraints: Shared TRAV12-1 and TRBV2 CDR3 motifs across Löfgren's syndrome patients reportedly suggested public CD4+ TCRs. TRBV2 was the preferred pairing partner of TRAV12-1, with similar CDR3s. The most expanded V genes in Löfgren's patients were reportedly TRAV12-1 and TRBV2.

MiXCR, applied by TCRdb to the reads, yields one record per CDR3 protein. The sample yields 60,000 or so distinct CDR3 sequences, roughly 20% seen once. The sequence was obtained from a human donor with sarcoidosis (Löfgren's syndrome or another form), or a control subject (not recorded which). Sequenced sample: CD4+ T cells from PBMCs. The chain combines TRBV20-1 with TRBJ2-3; D remains unclear. The CDR3 DNA follows: TGCAGTGCCGCCGCGTCGGATACGCAGTATTTT. It specifies CSAAASDTQYF.